A selection of T cell receptor beta chains follows, all from one sample in a study of blood T cells in healthy people across ages. TCRdb itself ran the 5' RACE reads through MiXCR, one entry per CDR3 protein. Among some 1.8 million distinct CDR3 sequences listed, about 39% were seen once. Material for sequencing was blood. All receptors come from a human donor in good health. CDR3s include the opening cysteine and the closing phenylalanine or tryptophan. A D gene is named only where the DNA matches it firmly. Some rows mark clone size as missing; the rest say once, few, many or name a class of expanded clone.

>few|TRBJ1-6|TRBV20-1|.
CSAAPGAHSPLHF
TGCAGTGCTGCACCGGGGGCTCATTCACCCCTCCACTTT
>few|TRBJ2-5|TRBV7-2|TRBD1
CASSLSRDRKETQYF
TGTGCCAGCAGCTTATCCAGGGACAGGAAAGAGACCCAGTACTTC
>.|TRBJ1-1|TRBV13|.
CASSLMQNSNTEAFF
TGTGCCAGCAGCCTAATGCAGAACTCGAACACTGAAGCTTTCTTT
>.|TRBJ1-2|TRBV20-1|.
CSARPRDIVNYGYTF
TGCAGTGCTAGACCAAGGGACATCGTTAACTATGGCTACACCTTC
>few|TRBJ2-7|TRBV7-2|.
CASSDYDQDISYEQYF
TGTGCCAGCAGCGACTATGACCAGGATATCTCCTACGAGCAGTACTTC
>few|TRBJ1-4|TRBV6-1|.
CASNPGPATREKLFF
TGTGCCAGCAACCCGGGACCCGCTACTAGGGAAAAACTGTTTTTT
>few|TRBJ1-1|TRBV20-1|TRBD1
CSARPPWTGGLVNTEAFF
TGCAGTGCTAGACCTCCCTGGACAGGGGGCCTTGTCAACACTGAAGCTTTCTTT
>few|TRBJ1-2|TRBV28|.
CASSIRNYGYTF
TGTGCCAGCAGTATACGTAACTATGGCTACACCTTC
>.|TRBJ2-1|TRBV20-1|.
CSARARPLGSYNEQFF
TGCAGTGCTAGAGCTCGGCCTTTGGGATCCTACAATGAGCAGTTCTTC
>.|TRBJ2-1|TRBV10-3|.
CAISDLGRGDNEQFF
TGTGCCATCAGTGATTTGGGCAGGGGGGACAATGAGCAGTTCTTC
>.|TRBJ2-5|TRBV20-1|.
CSARKGGLETQYF
TGCAGTGCTAGAAAGGGGGGCCTAGAGACCCAGTACTTC
>.|TRBJ2-7|TRBV29-1|TRBD1
CSVRLITGAEQYF
TGCAGCGTGCGACTGATTACAGGGGCCGAGCAGTACTTC
>many|TRBJ1-6|TRBV27|.
CASSPGYMNSPLHF
TGTGCCAGCAGTCCCGGGTATATGAATTCACCCCTCCACTTT
>many|TRBJ2-5|TRBV3-1|.
CASSRAETQYF
TGTGCCAGCAGTCGCGCAGAGACCCAGTACTTC
>.|TRBJ2-4|TRBV20-1|TRBD2
CSARAWTSRIRDIQYF
TGCAGTGCTAGAGCTTGGACTAGCAGGATTAGAGACATTCAGTACTTC
>.|TRBJ2-5|TRBV3-1|TRBD2
CASSPWTSGAYNEQYF
TGTGCCAGCAGCCCGTGGACTAGCGGGGCATACAATGAGCAGTACTTC
>few|TRBJ2-1|TRBV10-3|.
CAISDGPPTNEQFF
TGTGCCATCAGTGATGGTCCCCCGACGAATGAGCAGTTCTTC
>.|TRBJ1-2|TRBV7-9|.
CASSLETRLGYTF
TGTGCCAGCAGCTTAGAGACACGGCTTGGCTACACCTTC
>few|TRBJ1-1|TRBV29-1|.
CSVELDSYSEAFF
TGCAGCGTTGAACTGGACAGCTATTCGGAGGCTTTCTTT
>.|TRBJ2-3|TRBV6-4|.
CASSDSGSFGDTQYF
TGTGCCAGCAGTGACTCAGGGAGTTTCGGAGATACGCAGTATTTT
>few|TRBJ1-2|TRBV5-8|.
CASSSHREANYGYTF
TGTGCCAGCAGCAGTCACAGGGAAGCTAACTATGGCTACACCTTC
>few|TRBJ1-2|TRBV7-2|.
CASSWGGGRYGYTF
TGTGCCAGCAGCTGGGGAGGAGGTCGCTATGGCTACACCTTC
>.|TRBJ2-7|TRBV20-1|TRBD1
CSARLLAQGSYEQYF
TGCAGTGCTAGATTACTGGCACAGGGGTCGTACGAGCAGTACTTC
>.|TRBJ1-2|TRBV20-1|.
CSARDQRIYGYTF
TGCAGTGCTAGAGATCAGCGGATCTATGGCTACACCTTC
>.|TRBJ2-7|TRBV9|.
CASSPNRVDIYEQYF
TGTGCCAGCAGCCCTAACAGGGTTGATATCTACGAGCAGTACTTC
>few|TRBJ1-5|TRBV6-1|.
CASSIRGPSNQPQHF
TGTGCCAGCAGTATAAGGGGCCCTAGCAATCAGCCCCAGCATTTT
>.|TRBJ2-3|TRBV29-1|.
CSVEGFGYTDTQYF
TGCAGCGTTGAAGGTTTCGGATACACAGATACGCAGTATTTT
>.|TRBJ1-2|TRBV29-1|TRBD1
CSGSQGAGYGYTF
TGCAGCGGTTCACAGGGGGCAGGCTATGGCTACACCTTC
>few|TRBJ1-1|TRBV9|.
CASSLRTVTEAFF
TGTGCCAGCAGCCTTCGGACGGTAACTGAAGCTTTCTTT
>.|TRBJ2-3|TRBV11-2|TRBD2
CASSFLGTSADTQYF
TGTGCCAGCAGCTTTCTCGGGACTAGTGCAGATACGCAGTATTTT
>.|TRBJ1-2|TRBV6-5|.
CASSSDRAGIYGYTF
TGTGCCAGCAGCTCTGATAGGGCAGGGATCTATGGCTACACCTTC
>.|TRBJ2-5|TRBV10-3|.
CAISESIKSPEGIQETQYF
TGTGCCATCAGTGAGTCGATTAAAAGCCCCGAGGGGATCCAAGAGACCCAGTACTTC
>.|TRBJ2-7|TRBV12-3/TRBV12-4|TRBD2
CASSPLVGGAYEQYF
TGTGCCAGCAGTCCCCTCGTGGGGGGGGCCTACGAGCAGTACTTC
>.|TRBJ2-3|TRBV7-3|TRBD1
CASSHGQESPPDTDTQYF
TGTGCCAGCAGCCACGGACAGGAGAGCCCCCCTGACACAGATACGCAGTATTTT
>.|TRBJ2-7|TRBV15|.
CATSRGGKNTWLGEQYF
TGTGCCACCAGCAGAGGCGGGAAGAACACCTGGCTAGGCGAGCAGTACTTC